The entry that follows covers one T cell receptor (beta chain) sequence. Germline loops: CDR1 LNHDA, CDR2 SQIVND (reference sequence). V was pared by 2 bases and J by 4 bases, with 9 bases between. CDR3 length: 13 residues. The data were produced by immunoSEQ multiplex PCR, yet TCRdb's version contains in-frame clones alone and is incomplete. Of tens of thousands of clones in the sample, roughly 91% were seen once. This specimen comes from a study of technical replicates of blood from several donors. The receptor's source is a human donor in good health. Sequencing was done on a sample of T cells isolated from PBMCs. V usage is TRBV19 and J usage is TRBJ2-7; weak D call: TRBD1 (5 bases). Here the CDR3 reads CASSIRGRYEQYF. The CDR3 region has the DNA TGTGCCAGTAGTATAAGGGGCAGATACGAGCAGTACTTC.